This TCR beta chain was observed in a study of shared clonotypes between healthy human individuals. Study summary: CD4 naive cells filled three plates per donor, CD4 memory three, CD8 naive two and CD8 memory one. Broader study findings: Clonotype sharing among donors, it was expected, would be affected by sequencing depth.

Using roughly 200 ng DNA, about 30,000 T cell genomes, the sorted-subset replicate PCRs were run. Produced via immunoSEQ multiplex PCR; TCRdb's table is partial and in-frame only. Counted here are 2 million to 2.5 million clones, about nine tenths occurring once; the ten biggest clones make up 0.37%. Germline V gene data show CDR1 as KGHSH and CDR2 as LQKENI. The trim removed 3 bases at V and 0 bases at J, leaving 5 bases unmatched. This CDR3 has 16 amino acids. Worth noting for this clone: What it binds is unknown.

This sequence joins TRBV18 and TRBJ2-1, with 7 bases fitting TRBD2. This clonotype was sampled from a man aged 18 to 30 in good health. Some clones in this sample may be carry-over from other donors' samples. Sequenced: naive CD4+ T cells from PBMCs. Subset specified: CD45RA+ positively selected. This CDR3 reads CASSPRTRTSYNEQFF. As DNA, the CDR3 is TGTGCCAGCTCACCCCGGACTAGGACCTCCTACAATGAGCAGTTCTTC.